The clone carrying this TCR beta chain was seen repeatedly, ten times or more. These data come from a study of regulatory T cells in long-lasting Graves disease. Study summary: The study enrolled newly diagnosed Graves' patients on antithyroid drugs under 3 months.

Sample time point: newly diagnosed GD, antithyroid drugs for less than 3 months. From PBMCs, RNA was extracted and then used to make the TCR library. Arm-PCR with iRepertoire HTBI primers amplified the CDR3 regions for these TCR beta libraries. One entry per CDR3 protein, called by TCRdb with MiXCR from the multiplex PCR reads. The table has some 500,000 distinct CDR3 sequences, 15% to 20% seen once. V lost 5 bases to trimming and J lost 2 bases, with 12 bases between them. CDR1 is LGHDT and CDR2 is YNNKEL in the germline V gene (reference sequence). The CDR3 is made up of 14 amino acids. This same sample was also part of a study on T cells in Graves' hyperthyroidism and ophthalmopathy.

The chain employs TRBV3-1 and TRBJ2-5; unclear D gene. Here the sequenced sample was peripheral blood mononuclear cells (PBMCs), taken at new diagnosis, from a patient treated with antithyroid drugs. The TCR was taken from a woman aged 35 to 60 with Graves disease. CDR3 region: CASSTRMEQETQYF. The DNA for the CDR3 is TGTGCCAGCAGCACCCGGATGGAGCAAGAGACCCAGTACTTC.